This TCR beta chain originates from a study of T cells after yellow fever vaccination. Overall study context: Researchers used SMART-Seq v4 Ultra Low Input to prepare fractions that had low cell numbers. Overall study results and limits: One caveat is that FACS-sorted repertoires could contain abundant clonotypes contaminating from the bulk population. Most clones from primary vaccination were detected again post-booster (almost 98% CD4, roughly 85% CD8).

Trimming pared 11 bases from V and 3 bases from J, leaving 16 bases between. The CDR3 has 13 amino acids. The study made its TCR cDNA through 5'RACE template switching. That step introduced a universal primer site along with UMIs. In TCRdb, the 5' RACE reads were re-called with MiXCR into one record per CDR3 protein. The sample yields about 370,000 distinct CDR3 sequences, roughly 12% seen once. There are many counts of this clonotype. As yet, its antigen is unknown. This clonotype originated in a man aged 18 to 29 who received the YFV17D yellow fever vaccine. The material was PBMCs, obtained on the day of the first yellow fever vaccination. This sequence joins TRBV12-3 or TRBV12-4 and TRBJ2-5; D might be TRBD2 (5 bases). CDR3 region: CACRLSGEETQYF. CDR3 in DNA: TGTGCCTGCCGATTAAGCGGTGAAGAGACCCAGTACTTC.